One sample yielded the 2 T cell receptor beta chains listed below, sequenced in a study of T-cell memory formation after mild COVID-19. Each CDR3 protein gets one entry after TCRdb re-called the 5' RACE reads with MiXCR. The sample shows 540,000 or so distinct CDR3 sequences, roughly 22% of them seen only once. Sequencing was done on a sample of PBMCs or a T cell subset sorted from them (not recorded which). The receptors come from an adult woman who had mild COVID-19 (a few samples of this study predate the infection). Cell type and time point are not known.

J is TRBJ2-1 and V is TRBV24-1, with D possibly matching TRBD1 (5 bases). Germline lookup yields CDR1 KGHDR and CDR2 SFDVKD. The CDR3 spans 15 residues. Trimming removed 6 bases at V and 5 bases at J, with 16 bases between. CDR3 sequence (DNA): TGTGCCACCAGTAAGGGGATCCTTGGTCACAATGAGCAGTTCTTC. It yields the protein CATSKGILGHNEQFF.

The CDR3 reads CASSLAVQTPSYEQYF. CDR3 DNA sequence: TGTGCCAGCAGCTTGGCGGTGCAGACACCCTCCTACGAGCAGTACTTC. The chain uses TRBV5-8 and TRBJ2-7; D is unclear. CDR3 length: 16 amino acids. Germline lookup yields CDR1 SGHTS and CDR2 YDEGEE. Trimming shortened V by 0 bases and J by 0 bases, and 13 bases separated the two germline ends.